The 8 T cell receptor beta chains presented below share a single source sample, sequenced in a study of CD8 T cells in ankylosing spondylitis. TCRdb ran MiXCR on the 5' RACE reads and lists one entry per CDR3 protein. The repertoire consists of 200,000 to 300,000 distinct CDR3 sequences, with 8% to 9.5% occurring once and the leading ten covering 6.5% to 7%. Sequences were obtained from blood, either unsorted or a sorted T cell fraction (not recorded which). These receptors were taken from a male donor with ankylosing spondylitis or in good health (not recorded which).

Only a few counts were recorded for this clonotype. This chain connects TRBV20-1 to TRBJ1-1, with D possibly TRBD1 on 5 matching bases. In germline, CDR1 is DFQATT, CDR2 SNEGSKA (reference sequence). Trimming stripped 3 bases from V and 3 bases from J, with 14 bases between. The CDR3 is 14 amino acids. The CDR3 loop is CSARGPRGDTEAFF. The CDR3 DNA reads TGCAGTGCTAGGGGGCCCCGGGGAGACACTGAAGCTTTCTTT.

Here the CDR3 reads CASSFQDSRSYEQYF. DNA for the CDR3: TGTGCCAGCAGTTTCCAGGACAGTCGCTCCTACGAGCAGTACTTC. This chain joins TRBV5-5 and TRBJ2-7; D might be TRBD1 (6 bases). CDR1 and CDR2 (germline): SGHKS, YYEKEE (reference sequence). V shed 5 bases and J shed 0 bases, with 15 bases lying between them. There are 15 residues in the CDR3.

In its sample, this clonotype was seen a few times. The rearrangement uses TRBV4-3 and TRBJ2-2, with TRBD2 matching 10 bases. The germline gives CDR1 LGHNA, CDR2 YSLEER. Trimming took 4 bases from V and 6 from J; bases not matched to a gene: 5. The CDR3 contains 15 residues. The DNA for the CDR3 is TGCGCCAGCAGCCTAGCGGGGGGAGTCTCCGGGGAGCTGTTTTTT. The encoded protein is CASSLAGGVSGELFF.

This clonotype was seen ten or more times. The rearrangement joins TRBV20-1 to TRBJ2-1, with 7 bases that match TRBD2. J was trimmed by 4 bases and V by 5 bases; bases with no gene match: 5. Germline V gene data show CDR1 as DFQATT and CDR2 as SNEGSKA (reference sequence). CDR3 size: 13 residues. The CDR3 DNA follows: TGCAGTGCTGTTCAGCGGGGTTACAATGAGCAGTTCTTC. It is translated as CSAVQRGYNEQFF.

The table lists this clonotype with many counts. The chain carries TRBV28 and TRBJ2-3; D is perhaps TRBD1 (5 bases). CDR1 MDHEN and CDR2 SYDVKM come from the germline V gene. This CDR3 comprises 16 residues. The ends were cut back, 7 bases at V and 2 bases at J, with 19 bases in the middle. CDR3 sequence: CASTPSEGAATDTQYF. The CDR3 DNA is TGTGCCAGCACCCCCTCCGAAGGGGCGGCCACAGATACGCAGTATTTT.

Ten or more counts support this clonotype. The chain recombines TRBV7-2 with TRBJ1-3; no reliable D call. The CDR3 runs 12 residues. Germline V gene sequence: CDR1 SGHTA, CDR2 FQGNSA. The germline V and J ends were trimmed by 10 bases and 4 bases, with 11 bases remaining between them. The CDR3 loop reads CATLSSGNTIYF. In DNA, the CDR3 is TGTGCCACCTTGTCATCAGGAAACACCATATATTTT.

At least ten counts were recorded for this clonotype. This CDR3 is CASSTRRNYGYTF. In DNA form, the CDR3 reads TGTGCCAGCAGTACCCGACGGAACTATGGCTACACCTTC. The chain employs TRBV7-9 and TRBJ1-2; D unresolved. The V end was cut by 6 bases, the J end by 2 bases, with 10 bases between. From germline, CDR1 is SEHNR and CDR2 FQNEAQ (reference sequence). The length of the CDR3 is 13 residues.

Ten or more counts support this clonotype. The chain recombines TRBV20-1 with TRBJ2-1; 8 bases line up with TRBD1. CDR3 length: 14 residues. Germline trimming cut 3 bases from V and 7 bases from J; bases unmatched to any gene: 8. Germline CDR1 DFQATT, CDR2 SNEGSKA (reference sequence). Here the CDR3 DNA reads TGCAGTGCTAGCCGGGGACAGGCCTTTAATGAGCAGTTCTTC. Translating it yields CSASRGQAFNEQFF.